The 29 T cell receptor beta chains presented below share a single source sample, sequenced in a study of blood T cell repertoires in COVID-19. Sequenced by immunoSEQ multiplex PCR; TCRdb stores in-frame clones only, minus some. The sample has roughly 150,000 clones; more than 80% are singletons. The sample taken for sequencing was peripheral blood. These receptors were collected from a man aged 18 to 29 with COVID-19, enrolled during active disease.

The V and J genes are TRBV6-2 or TRBV6-3 and TRBJ2-7, with TRBD1 matching 10 bases. CDR1 MNHEY and CDR2 SVGEGT come from the germline V gene. The CDR3 runs 16 residues. The V and J ends lost 5 bases and 4 bases, in that order; junction bases with no gene match: 11. The CDR3 loop is CASSPYTGTGAYEQYF. CDR3 DNA: TGTGCCAGCAGTCCCTACACCGGGACAGGGGCTTACGAGCAGTACTTC.

The V call is TRBV7-2, the J call TRBJ2-5, with TRBD2 matching over 7 bases. Trimming at V came to 4 bases and at J to 5 bases, leaving 16 bases not matched to a gene. Germline lookup yields CDR1 SGHTA and CDR2 FQGNSA. The CDR3 consists of 17 residues. CDR3 sequence (DNA): TGTGCCAGCAGCTCTAGGGTAGCGGGCCTACGAGGGGAGACCCAGTACTTC. Its translation is CASSSRVAGLRGETQYF.

CDR3 nucleotides: TGCGCCAGCAGTCAATCGTTGAACAGCCTTTACGAGCAGTACTTC. It encodes CASSQSLNSLYEQYF. The genes are TRBV23-1 and TRBJ2-7; no firm D call. Being an ORF, TRBV23-1 has a function that is uncertain. This CDR3 comprises 15 residues. The V end was cut by 0 bases, the J end by 4 bases, with 13 bases between.

The chain couples TRBV5-1 to TRBJ2-3; TRBD2 aligns across 8 bases. Trimming removed 1 base from V and 3 bases from J; junction bases left unmatched: 7. CDR3 size: 16 residues. Germline CDR1 SGHRS, CDR2 YFSETQ. This chain's CDR3 is CASSLPGGPNTDTQYF. The CDR3 bases are TGCGCCAGCAGCTTGCCGGGAGGGCCGAATACAGATACGCAGTATTTT.

This clone occurred a few times. The V gene is TRBV7-2, the J gene TRBJ1-2; D is unresolved. Trimming removed 4 bases at V and 4 bases at J, with 16 bases between. Germline V gene data show CDR1 as SGHTA and CDR2 as FQGNSA. The CDR3 totals 15 residues. The CDR3 bases are TGTGCCAGCAGCTCCGAAGGACCCGGGGTCTATGGCTACACCTTC. Protein: CASSSEGPGVYGYTF.

The chain employs TRBV9 and TRBJ2-1, with no clear D. CDR3 length: 13 residues. Germline CDR1 is SGDLS and CDR2 is YYNGEE. The V and J ends lost 0 bases and 4 bases respectively, with 5 bases between them. CDR3 sequence: CASSVDSYNEQFF. CDR3 DNA sequence: TGTGCCAGCAGCGTAGACAGTTACAATGAGCAGTTCTTC.

The genes are TRBV29-1 and TRBJ2-3, with D perhaps matching TRBD2 (6 bases). V dropped 5 bases and J dropped 0 bases, with 24 bases sitting between them. The CDR3 runs 18 residues. Germline V gene lookup returns CDR1 SQVTM and CDR2 ANQGSEA. The DNA for the CDR3 is TGCAGCGTTCGGCGGGGAAATTCCGAACCATTAAGCACAGATACGCAGTATTTT. Encoded protein: CSVRRGNSEPLSTDTQYF.

V is TRBV11-1 and J is TRBJ2-5, with TRBD2 matching 8 bases. The germline V gene encodes CDR1 SGHAT and CDR2 FQDESV (reference sequence). CDR3 length: 14 amino acids. J gave up 5 bases and V 1 base, and 3 bases lay outside the gene matches. The CDR3 loop is CASSLGREGETQYF. The DNA of the CDR3 is TGTGCCAGCAGCTTAGGTCGGGAGGGGGAGACCCAGTACTTC.

Concerning this clone: The junction and the germline gene differ at one end; a read error may be behind it. The V call is TRBV7-2, the J call TRBJ1-4; D is uncertain. CDR3 length equals 16 residues. Germline loops: CDR1 SGHTA, CDR2 FQGNSA. The CDR3 nucleotides are TGTGCCAGCAGCGAGGGCCTTATTGCAACTAATGAAAAACTGCTTTTT. Residues: CASSEGLIATNEKLLF.

The CDR3 sequence: CASSLLQETQYF. CDR3 nucleotide sequence: TGTGCCAGCAGCCTACTCCAAGAGACCCAGTACTTC. The chain joins TRBV11-2 to TRBJ2-5; D remains unclear. The V gene lost 5 bases and the J gene lost 1 base, with 5 bases spanning the gap. CDR1 and CDR2 (germline): SGHAT, FQNNGV. The CDR3 is 12 residues long.

The V and J genes are TRBV27 and TRBJ1-2; D unclear. With 5 bases removed from V and 4 bases from J, the gap between germline ends came to 11 bases. The V gene's germline CDR1 is MNHEY and CDR2 SMNVEV (reference sequence). This CDR3 has 13 residues. The CDR3: CASSHGWSYGYTF. CDR3 bases: TGTGCCAGCAGTCACGGGTGGAGCTATGGCTACACCTTC.

The CDR3 spells CASSASGQSNEKLFF. CDR3 sequence (DNA): TGTGCCAGCAGCGCGTCCGGACAGTCTAATGAAAAACTGTTTTTT. The J gene is TRBJ1-4, the V gene TRBV9; D is perhaps TRBD1 (6 bases). The CDR3 sequence is 15 residues long. Trimming cost V 3 bases and J 3 bases, with 12 bases left between them. In germline, CDR1 is SGDLS, CDR2 YYNGEE.

This chain joins TRBV5-6 and TRBJ2-7, with D tentatively TRBD2 (6 bases). CDR3 size: 14 residues. With 3 bases removed from V and 5 bases from J, the gap between germline ends came to 15 bases. Looked up from germline, CDR1 is SGHDT and CDR2 is YYEEEE. The CDR3 loop is CASSSGTGADEQYF. Written as DNA, the CDR3 is TGTGCCAGCAGCTCGGGGACGGGAGCGGACGAGCAGTACTTC.

The V and J genes are TRBV29-1 and TRBJ2-5; D may be TRBD2 (5 bases). Trimming took off 6 bases at V and 4 bases at J, with 9 bases between the two ends. The germline V gene has CDR1 SQVTM and CDR2 ANQGSEA. The CDR3 totals 11 residues. This CDR3 reads CSVFEGETQYF. The CDR3 nucleotides are TGCAGCGTCTTCGAGGGAGAGACCCAGTACTTC.

The chain couples TRBV19 to TRBJ1-5; TRBD1 is a possible D gene (6 bases). The CDR3 has 16 amino acids. The V gene lost 5 bases and the J gene lost 5 bases, with 19 bases spanning the gap. Germline V gene data show CDR1 as LNHDA and CDR2 as SQIVND (reference sequence). The CDR3 sequence: CASSPGTGGPDQPQHF. Here the CDR3 DNA reads TGTGCCAGTAGTCCAGGGACCGGGGGGCCGGATCAGCCCCAGCATTTT.

This clone was observed a single time. This sequence joins TRBV7-9 and TRBJ1-1, with 7 nucleotides matching TRBD1. Germline V lookup: CDR1 SEHNR, CDR2 FQNEAQ (reference sequence). This CDR3 region has 14 residues. With 5 bases clipped from V and 1 base from J, the junction kept 4 bases outside the gene matches. CDR3 region: CASSLWTGNTEAFF. Written as DNA, the CDR3 is TGTGCCAGCAGCCTTTGGACAGGGAACACTGAAGCTTTCTTT.

The chain couples TRBV7-9 to TRBJ2-1, with 8 bases lining up with TRBD2. V dropped 5 bases and J dropped 1; count of bases not matched to a gene: 10. Germline lookup yields CDR1 SEHNR and CDR2 FQNEAQ (reference sequence). CDR3 length equals 17 residues. CDR3 protein: CASSPRASGRSYNEQFF. The CDR3 coding sequence is TGTGCCAGCAGCCCCCGTGCGAGCGGGAGATCCTACAATGAGCAGTTCTTC.

V is TRBV30 and J is TRBJ1-1; D may be TRBD1 (6 bases). The germline gives CDR1 GTSNPN, CDR2 SVGIG (reference sequence). Between the trimmed V and J ends, which lost 7 bases and 11 bases, there was a span of 17 bases. The CDR3 spans 11 residues. CDR3 bases: TGTGCCTCTCAAATTGGGAGGGGGGCTTTCTTT. It is translated as CASQIGRGAFF. Full variable domain (outside the CDR3, taken from reference TRBV30 and TRBJ1-1): SQTIHQWPATLVQPVGSPLSLECTVEGTSNPNLYWYRQAAGRGLQLLFYSVGIGQISSEVPQNLSASRPQDRQFILSSKKLLLSDSGFYLCASQIGRGAFFGQGTRLTVV.

V usage is TRBV28 and J usage is TRBJ2-3; 10 positions match TRBD2. The CDR3 is 14 residues long. The germline CDR1 and CDR2 sequences are MDHEN and SYDVKM. The trim removed 6 bases at V and 2 bases at J, leaving 2 bases unmatched. The CDR3 here is CASRGLAYTDTQYF. The CDR3 DNA follows: TGTGCCAGCAGGGGACTAGCGTACACAGATACGCAGTATTTT.

CDR3 sequence: CASSLHLGRDRGAKNIQYF. The CDR3 nucleotides are TGCGCCAGCAGCCTGCACCTCGGAAGGGACAGGGGGGCCAAAAACATTCAGTACTTC. V is TRBV4-1 and J is TRBJ2-4, with 11 bases aligning to TRBD1. V was clipped by 4 bases and J by 1 base; unmatched bases: 12. The germline V gene has CDR1 MGHRA and CDR2 YSYEKL. The CDR3 extends over 19 amino acids.

CDR3: CASSVGTHSSGANVLTF. The CDR3 DNA reads TGTGCCAGCAGCGTCGGGACACACTCGTCTGGGGCCAACGTCCTGACTTTC. This chain links TRBV5-4 with TRBJ2-6; D is possibly TRBD1 (6 bases). There are 17 residues in the CDR3. V gave up 4 bases and J gave up 1 base, with 15 bases separating them. Per the germline V gene, CDR1 is SGHNT and CDR2 is YYREEE (reference sequence).

The chain recombines TRBV6-5 with TRBJ2-7, with 12 nucleotides matching TRBD2. From germline, CDR1 is MNHEY and CDR2 SVGAGI. The CDR3 has 16 amino acids. After removal of 2 bases from V and 6 bases from J, the junction contained 8 bases not matched to a gene. CDR3 in amino acids: CASSYPTLAGGGEQYF. Written as DNA, the CDR3 is TGTGCCAGCAGTTACCCCACCCTAGCGGGAGGGGGCGAGCAGTACTTC.

This chain uses TRBV28 with TRBJ2-4; 7 bases line up with TRBD1. The CDR3 length is 19 residues. Trimming cost V 5 bases and J 0 bases; bases outside gene matches: 16. The germline gives CDR1 MDHEN, CDR2 SYDVKM. CDR3 sequence reads: CASSKTGAKQPQAKNIQYF. The CDR3 DNA follows: TGTGCCAGCAGTAAAACAGGGGCAAAGCAACCCCAAGCCAAAAACATTCAGTACTTC. Supplemented by reference TRBV28 and TRBJ2-4, the full variable domain reads DVKVTQSSRYLVKRTGEKVFLECVQDMDHENMFWYRQDPGLGLRLIYFSYDVKMKEKGDIPEGYSVSREKKERFSLILESASTNQTSMYLCASSKTGAKQPQAKNIQYFGAGTRLSVL.

V usage is TRBV6-2 or TRBV6-3 and J usage is TRBJ1-5; the D gene is possibly TRBD1 (5 bases). This CDR3 has 14 residues. V shed 5 bases and J shed 3 bases, with 11 bases lying between them. Germline V lookup: CDR1 MNHEY, CDR2 SVGEGT. The CDR3 DNA sequence: TGTGCCAGCAGTGGGTACAGGTTCAATCAGCCCCAGCATTTT. Translating gives CASSGYRFNQPQHF.

The chain uses TRBV11-3 and TRBJ2-3, with D possibly being TRBD1 (5 bases). Germline V gene lookup returns CDR1 SGHNT and CDR2 YENEEA. Deletions cut 5 bases from V and 4 bases from J, with 13 bases between. This CDR3 has 14 residues. The CDR3 sequence: CASSPLGLPDTQYF. The CDR3 DNA reads as TGTGCCAGCAGCCCCCTGGGGCTCCCAGATACGCAGTATTTT.

The rearrangement joins TRBV4-3 to TRBJ2-1; 7 positions match TRBD1. Germline V gives CDR1 LGHNA, CDR2 YSLEER. The CDR3 consists of 16 residues. With 0 bases clipped from V and 4 bases from J, the junction kept 6 bases outside the gene matches. The CDR3 region has the DNA TGCGCCAGCAGCCAAGAAAGGGGGCTGTCGTACAATGAGCAGTTCTTC. It yields the protein CASSQERGLSYNEQFF.

This chain uses TRBV27 with TRBJ2-7, with 7 bases fitting TRBD1. The ends lost 4 bases at V and 0 bases at J; junction bases unmatched: 6. The germline V gene has CDR1 MNHEY and CDR2 SMNVEV (reference sequence). The CDR3 sequence is 15 residues long. The CDR3: CASSYNGQASYEQYF. CDR3 bases: TGTGCCAGCAGTTACAACGGACAGGCCTCCTACGAGCAGTACTTC.

The chain carries TRBV6-2 or TRBV6-3 and TRBJ2-7, with TRBD2 as a possible D gene (6 bases). The V and J ends lost 5 bases and 6 bases respectively, with 17 bases between them. The CDR3 runs to 14 residues. The germline V gene has CDR1 MNHEY and CDR2 SVGEGT. CDR3 residues: CASSKTGERVEQYF. CDR3 DNA sequence: TGTGCCAGCAGTAAGACGGGAGAGAGGGTCGAGCAGTACTTC.

The CDR3 DNA is TGTGCCAGCAGCCCGGGGACTAGCGGGATGGCAGATACGCAGTATTTT. It specifies CASSPGTSGMADTQYF. The chain couples TRBV5-4 to TRBJ2-3; 13 nucleotides agree with TRBD2. Looked up from germline, CDR1 is SGHNT and CDR2 is YYREEE (reference sequence). Losses at the gene ends were 4 bases for V and 4 bases for J; bases not matched to a gene: 6. There are 16 residues in the CDR3.